This is a list of T cell receptor beta chains from one sample in a study of shared clonotypes between healthy human individuals. Clones were read by immunoSEQ multiplex PCR, and TCRdb kept only the in-frame ones, dropping some. The data contain approximately 1,500,000 clones, roughly 96% of them singletons. Sequenced material: naive CD4+ T cells sorted from blood. Every receptor here comes from a man younger than 45 in good health. The CDR3 runs from the conserved cysteine through the conserved F or W. D genes are given only for firm matches. Size values are once, few and many counts, or a class for expanded clones, and some rows have none.

cdr3_length: 16; v_call: TRBV4-2; clone_size: -; j_call: TRBJ1-5; d_call: TRBD1; cdr3_aa: CASSQGTGTSNQPQHF; cdr3_nt: TGTGCCAGCAGCCAAGGGACAGGGACTAGCAATCAGCCCCAGCATTTT
cdr3_length: 15; v_call: TRBV10-1; clone_size: -; j_call: TRBJ2-1; d_call: TRBD2; cdr3_aa: CASSREAGPTDEQFF; cdr3_nt: TGCGCCAGCAGCCGAGAAGCGGGGCCTACAGATGAGCAGTTCTTC
cdr3_length: 14; v_call: TRBV10-3; clone_size: -; j_call: TRBJ1-1; d_call: -; cdr3_aa: CAVNRRGKNTEAFF; cdr3_nt: TGTGCCGTCAACCGGAGGGGGAAGAACACTGAAGCTTTCTTT
cdr3_length: 12; v_call: TRBV6-6; clone_size: -; j_call: TRBJ2-5; d_call: -; cdr3_aa: CASSPKPGTQYF; cdr3_nt: TGTGCCAGCAGTCCCAAACCCGGGACCCAGTACTTC
cdr3_length: 15; v_call: TRBV4-2; clone_size: -; j_call: TRBJ2-1; d_call: -; cdr3_aa: CASSSKVGAYNEQFF; cdr3_nt: TGTGCCAGCAGCTCGAAGGTCGGAGCCTACAATGAGCAGTTCTTC
cdr3_length: 18; v_call: TRBV5-6; clone_size: once; j_call: TRBJ2-2; d_call: TRBD2; cdr3_aa: CASSRVGLAGVHTGELFF; cdr3_nt: TGTGCCAGCAGCAGAGTCGGACTAGCGGGAGTTCACACCGGGGAGCTGTTTTTT
cdr3_length: 13; v_call: TRBV9; clone_size: once; j_call: TRBJ2-5; d_call: TRBD1; cdr3_aa: CASSDRGRGTQYF; cdr3_nt: TGTGCCAGCAGCGACAGGGGTCGTGGGACCCAGTACTTC
cdr3_length: 13; v_call: TRBV9; clone_size: -; j_call: TRBJ2-7; d_call: -; cdr3_aa: CASSVDGSREQYF; cdr3_nt: TGTGCCAGCAGCGTAGATGGAAGCCGCGAGCAGTACTTC
cdr3_length: 15; v_call: TRBV9; clone_size: -; j_call: TRBJ2-7; d_call: -; cdr3_aa: CASSVAWDRSYEQYF; cdr3_nt: TGTGCCAGCAGCGTAGCCTGGGACCGCTCCTACGAGCAGTACTTC
cdr3_length: 16; v_call: TRBV18; clone_size: -; j_call: TRBJ1-3; d_call: -; cdr3_aa: CASSPLLSDAGNTIYF; cdr3_nt: TGTGCCAGCTCACCACTCTTATCTGACGCTGGAAACACCATATATTTT
cdr3_length: 18; v_call: TRBV21-1; clone_size: -; j_call: TRBJ1-4; d_call: -; cdr3_aa: CASSKYRGRVCANEKLFF; cdr3_nt: TGTGCCAGCAGCAAATACAGGGGGCGAGTTTGTGCGAATGAAAAACTGTTTTTT
cdr3_length: 12; v_call: TRBV4-3; clone_size: -; j_call: TRBJ2-1; d_call: -; cdr3_aa: CASSQAGGQQFF; cdr3_nt: TGCGCCAGCAGCCAGGCAGGTGGTCAGCAGTTCTTC
cdr3_length: 13; v_call: TRBV5-6; clone_size: once; j_call: TRBJ1-2; d_call: TRBD1; cdr3_aa: CASSLRDSYGYTF; cdr3_nt: TGTGCCAGCAGCCTCCGGGACAGCTATGGCTACACCTTC
cdr3_length: 13; v_call: TRBV6-1; clone_size: -; j_call: TRBJ2-7; d_call: TRBD2; cdr3_aa: CATGLAGAYEQYF; cdr3_nt: TGTGCCACAGGACTAGCGGGAGCCTACGAGCAGTACTTC
cdr3_length: 17; v_call: TRBV19; clone_size: -; j_call: TRBJ2-1; d_call: TRBD1; cdr3_aa: CASSPGRTGASYNEQFF; cdr3_nt: TGTGCCAGTAGTCCAGGCCGGACAGGGGCCTCCTACAATGAGCAGTTCTTC
cdr3_length: 16; v_call: TRBV28; clone_size: -; j_call: TRBJ1-5; d_call: -; cdr3_aa: CASSPPGQLSNQPQHF; cdr3_nt: TGTGCCAGCAGCCCCCCCGGACAGCTTAGCAATCAGCCCCAGCATTTT
cdr3_length: 14; v_call: TRBV7-8; clone_size: -; j_call: TRBJ2-1; d_call: TRBD1; cdr3_aa: CASSLGTGGREQFF; cdr3_nt: TGTGCCAGCAGCCTCGGGACAGGAGGTCGTGAGCAGTTCTTC
cdr3_length: 15; v_call: TRBV4-3; clone_size: once; j_call: TRBJ1-2; d_call: -; cdr3_aa: CASSQGWRGNYGYTF; cdr3_nt: TGCGCCAGCAGCCAAGGATGGAGAGGGAACTATGGCTACACCTTC
cdr3_length: 15; v_call: TRBV27; clone_size: -; j_call: TRBJ1-1; d_call: -; cdr3_aa: CARLGSLGSGAEAFF; cdr3_nt: TGTGCCAGGCTGGGTTCGTTGGGAAGTGGCGCTGAAGCTTTCTTT
cdr3_length: 16; v_call: TRBV11-3; clone_size: -; j_call: TRBJ1-3; d_call: TRBD1; cdr3_aa: CASSLGDRVKRDTIYF; cdr3_nt: TGTGCCAGCAGCTTAGGCGACAGGGTTAAAAGAGACACCATATATTTT